This TCR beta chain was obtained from a study of T-cell memory formation after mild COVID-19 (dated by TCRdb to 2020 to 2022). Context from the whole study: TCR sequence clusters from the two donors were found to be largely donor specific. Longitudinal TCRalpha and TCRbeta repertoire sequencing tracked T-cell clones expanding and contracting after mild COVID-19 in a couple of donors. The cohort was made up of two young adult volunteers, one female and one male, who were previously healthy.

Including cysteine and phenylalanine, the CDR3 has 18 amino acids. Only the CDR3 DNA is retained, 54 bases long and in frame from the first base. V loses 1 base, J loses 0 bases, and the germline ends lie 18 bases apart. CDR1 is given as SGHVS and CDR2 as FQNEAQ, both from the germline V gene. Ficoll-Paque density gradient centrifugation was the method used to isolate PBMCs. This clonotype was found many times. Its antigen target is currently unknown. Base-call qualities are not available, and no considerably larger clone is one nucleotide away. The sample was run on an Illumina NovaSeq 6000. TCRalpha and TCRbeta cDNA libraries were built by 5'RACE with constant-segment primers, adding sample barcodes and unique molecular identifiers. RNA was extracted from every sample with Trizol reagent. The libraries were amplified in two PCR steps, and the second step added a second sample barcode and Illumina TruSeq adapters. Sequencing of the libraries was done on an Illumina NovaSeq, producing 2 x 150 bp paired-end reads. The authors' analysis ran thus. With migec v1.2.7, reads were demultiplexed and then collapsed into UMI-guided consensus sequences. Using mixcr v2.1.11, the UMI consensuses were aligned to TRA and TRB V and J templates and assembled into clonotypes. A clonotype was counted as expanded or contracted only when both edgeR and NoisET called the clonotype significant, with the noise models trained on biological replicates. For edgeR calls, the cutoffs were a false discovery rate-adjusted p below 0.01 and a log2 fold-change threshold of 1. PCA with hierarchical clustering of max-normalized trajectories of the 1000 most abundant clonotypes was used as exploratory dynamics analysis. Each responding clone was given a CD4 or CD8 phenotype based on the CD4+ and CD8+ repertoires, which had been sequenced separately. The raw public data were reprocessed by TCRdb itself: fastp quality trimming at Q25, MiXCR clonotype calling, in-frame beta chains only. Each entry is one CDR3 protein sequence, shown with its most common DNA and genes. What appears here as the V and J calls and clone size reflects TCRdb's work, not the paper's. Present in this sample are approximately 52,000 distinct CDR3 sequences, 9.3% of which were seen just once. About 11% of the sample belongs to the ten largest clones.

The full study reports these points: Contracting CD4+ clones were located mainly in the CM and EM memory subsets, whereas CD8+ clones were found to be enriched in EMRA. SARS-CoV-2 specificity of the second-wave clones peaking on day 37 was not confirmed. Only a couple of mild cases were covered in the study, and larger cohorts including severe cases with pre-infection samples were considered necessary. Some responding clones were detected in pre-infection memory, which suggested that pre-existing cross-reactive memory T cells had joined the SARS-CoV-2 response. Clones that contracted from day 15 to 85 showed balanced CD4/CD8 phenotypes, whereas a second wave of clones that expanded from day 15 to 37 leaned towards CD4+.

This TCR derives from an adult woman who had mild COVID-19 (a few samples of this study predate the infection). The sample titles of this study are shuffled in the database, so cell type and time point are left out; the donor was told from shared clones. The V and J segments used are TRBV7-8 and TRBJ1-2; confidence is insufficient to name the D gene. The sample consisted of PBMCs or a T cell subset sorted from them (not recorded which). The CDR3 protein: CASSLDLLRAHSNYGYTF. The nucleotides read TGTGCCAGCAGCTTAGATCTTTTGCGGGCCCACTCTAACTATGGCTACACCTTC.